This T cell receptor beta chain was sequenced for a study of shared clonotypes between healthy human individuals. Study summary: Every donor yielded three CD4 naive, three CD4 memory, two CD8 naive and one CD8 memory plate. Study outcomes and limitations: Some naive CD4 clonotypes, roughly 4.8%, turned up in common across four donors. Expectations were that clonotype sharing among donors would be affected by sequencing depth.

About this clone: Its specificity is unknown.

Sequenced by immunoSEQ multiplex PCR; TCRdb stores in-frame clones only, minus some. The table shows about 650,000 clones, with about 95% occurring only once. Germline lookup yields CDR1 SQVTM and CDR2 ANQGSEA. This CDR3 is built from 12 residues. V dropped 3 bases and J dropped 3 bases, with 8 bases sitting between them. As defined, naive CD8 cells were CD45RO-negative and positively selected for CCR7, with terminally differentiated effector memory CD45RA+ cells excluded. The source material was naive CD8+ T cells sorted from blood. The chain carries TRBV29-1 and TRBJ1-1, with a possible D match to TRBD1 (5 bases). This receptor was obtained from a woman aged 25 to 39 in good health. The CDR3 here is CSVDGGDTEAFF. The CDR3 region has the DNA TGCAGCGTTGATGGAGGGGACACTGAAGCTTTCTTT.